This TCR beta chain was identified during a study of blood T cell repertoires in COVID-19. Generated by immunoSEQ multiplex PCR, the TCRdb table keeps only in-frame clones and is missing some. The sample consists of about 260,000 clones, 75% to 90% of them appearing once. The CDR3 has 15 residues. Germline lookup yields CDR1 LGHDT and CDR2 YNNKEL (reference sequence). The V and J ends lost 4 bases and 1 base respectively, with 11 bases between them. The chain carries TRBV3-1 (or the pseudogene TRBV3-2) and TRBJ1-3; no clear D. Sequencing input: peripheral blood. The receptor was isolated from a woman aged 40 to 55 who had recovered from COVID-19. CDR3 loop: CASSPRDLSGNTIYF. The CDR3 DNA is TGTGCCAGCAGCCCACGGGATTTATCTGGAAACACCATATATTTT.